This is a list of T cell receptor beta chains from one sample in a study of cytomegalovirus exposure and HLA in healthy donors. Sequenced by immunoSEQ multiplex PCR; TCRdb stores in-frame clones only, minus some. The sample records about 180,000 clones, less than 90% being singletons. The sequenced sample was PBMCs. These receptor sequences come from a girl aged 10 to 17 in good health and CMV-seropositive. The CDR3 runs from the conserved cysteine through the conserved F or W. Fields, in order: CDR3 length, J gene, clone size, V gene, D gene, CDR3 protein. D genes are given only for firm matches. Some rows mark clone size as missing; the rest say once, few, many or name a class of expanded clone.

12 | TRBJ2-1 | - | TRBV6-6 | TRBD2 | CASSPTSYEQFF
16 | TRBJ2-3 | few | TRBV4-3 | - | CASSQRPQASTDTQYF
16 | TRBJ2-7 | - | TRBV12-5 | - | CASGFGRLVLHSEQYF
15 | TRBJ2-7 | few | TRBV5-1 | TRBD1 | CASSWGGTGPYEQYF
15 | TRBJ2-3 | - | TRBV7-8 | TRBD2 | CASSFVREGHDTQYF
14 | TRBJ2-7 | - | TRBV18 | TRBD1 | CASSQGQADYEQYF
11 | TRBJ1-2 | once | TRBV2 | - | CASQEGHGYTF
13 | TRBJ1-1 | - | TRBV30 | - | CAWSGYIANEAFF
13 | TRBJ1-2 | - | TRBV5-6 | - | CASSLDRTYGYTF
12 | TRBJ1-3 | - | TRBV7-9 | - | CASSFTENTIYF
16 | TRBJ2-2 | - | TRBV25-1 | TRBD1 | CASSEPTGTGTGELFF
18 | TRBJ2-4 | - | TRBV4-1 | TRBD2 | CASSQGGAGGLAKNIQYF
15 | - | - | TRBV7-9 | - | CASSPRLDPQGEQYF
13 | TRBJ2-1 | - | TRBV23-1 | - | CASSQGRSGEQFF
14 | TRBJ1-2 | - | TRBV30 | - | CAWNPSTWNYGYTF
17 | TRBJ1-3 | few | TRBV5-1 | - | CASSLVPQGRGGNTIYF
11 | - | - | TRBV7-9 | - | CASSSTYEQYF
13 | TRBJ1-2 | - | TRBV5-1 | - | CASSLRQEDGYTF
13 | TRBJ2-1 | - | TRBV5-8 | - | CASSSLSGGEQFF
16 | TRBJ2-5 | - | TRBV25-1 | - | CASSAYRDFGAETQYF
12 | TRBJ2-7 | - | TRBV30 | - | CAWIRDGYEQYF
15 | TRBJ1-2 | - | TRBV4-1 | - | CASSQVLWGMKGYTF
15 | TRBJ2-7 | - | TRBV30 | - | CAWSIGGGATYEQYF
18 | TRBJ2-7 | - | TRBV7-9 | TRBD1 | CASSDPYGTGTIGHEQYF
14 | TRBJ2-3 | - | TRBV9 | TRBD1 | CASGRDSHTDTQYF
12 | TRBJ1-2 | - | TRBV6-1 | - | CASRAGGGGYTF
12 | TRBJ1-2 | - | TRBV29-1 | - | CSVGDMAYGYTF
12 | TRBJ2-2 | few | TRBV29-1 | - | CSARWSTGELFF
16 | TRBJ2-1 | - | TRBV4-3 | TRBD2 | CASSQDSTSGRNEQFF
14 | TRBJ2-2 | - | TRBV9 | TRBD1 | CASSVDRASGELFF
15 | TRBJ2-7 | once | TRBV19 | TRBD2 | CASSIGSGRASEQYF
17 | TRBJ1-4 | - | TRBV5-1 | - | CASSLAGIGRVEEKLFF
15 | TRBJ2-6 | - | TRBV18 | - | CASSPTSTGANVLTF
15 | - | - | TRBV5-1 | TRBD2 | CASSLGLAAIYEQYF
21 | TRBJ2-1 | once | TRBV15 | TRBD2 | CATSRDPVSGRVAVPYNEQFF
15 | TRBJ1-1 | once | TRBV27 | - | CASSLSWGLNTEAFF
14 | TRBJ2-7 | - | TRBV6-5 | - | CASSYSRTNYEQYF
14 | TRBJ2-7 | - | TRBV11-2 | TRBD1 | CASSPGTGSYEQYF
15 | TRBJ2-7 | - | TRBV4-1 | TRBD2 | CASSPGGRINYEQYF
14 | TRBJ1-1 | - | TRBV13 | - | CASSYRAPPAEAFF
15 | TRBJ2-7 | - | TRBV6-1 | TRBD1 | CASSEGGTGEYEQYF
15 | TRBJ2-1 | - | TRBV27 | TRBD2 | CASSSPSGRVNEQFF
12 | TRBJ1-2 | - | TRBV30 | - | CAWTGEGYGYTF
15 | TRBJ1-3 | once | TRBV5-8 | - | CVSCAGSSSGNTIYF
12 | TRBJ1-2 | - | TRBV9 | - | CASSPRPHGYTF
15 | TRBJ2-1 | - | TRBV7-3 | TRBD2 | CASSPGLAGAYEQFF
10 | TRBJ1-1 | once | TRBV29-1 | - | CSVFEVGGAF
14 | TRBJ2-7 | - | TRBV27 | TRBD1 | CASSPPTGLYEQYF
14 | TRBJ2-7 | few | TRBV6-5 | - | CASNSLASAYEQYF